This TCR beta chain is from a study of neurological immune-mediated disorders. Findings and caveats of the study: The absence of any CDR3 amino acid sequence shared by expanded clones across subjects suggests that repertoires were private in all groups.

The cDNA was generated by 5'RACE with 10-nucleotide random UMIs. A single run covered 15-18 subjects with over 170 million TCR-beta sequences. One entry per CDR3 protein, called by TCRdb with MiXCR from the 5' RACE reads. The sample holds some 45,000 distinct CDR3 sequences, over 10% seen once. Time point denoted: longitudinal time-point 2. 2 million PBMCs stored at -80 C were the source of the unsorted libraries. The sample holds many counts of this clonotype. What it recognizes is unknown. Per the germline V gene, CDR1 is DFQATT and CDR2 is SNEGSKA (reference sequence). The CDR3 loop spans 13 amino acids.

Sequenced: PBMCs. This rearrangement joins TRBV20-1 to TRBJ2-7; D call uncertain. The receptor comes from a male donor with HTLV-1-associated myelopathy (HAM/TSP). DNA of the CDR3: TGCAGGCTAAGACGGTCAAGCTCCTACGAGCAGTACTTC. This codes for CRLRRSSSYEQYF.